The clone carrying this TCR beta chain was recorded at least ten times. Its antigen is not known. The CDR3 extends over 12 amino acids. The germline CDR1 and CDR2 sequences are LNHDA and SQIVND (reference sequence). Trimming took 8 bases from V and 8 from J, leaving 15 bases between them. This record comes from a study of T-cell reconstitution after alpha-beta-depleted transplantation in children. Study-level results: One year after transplant, T-cell counts and diversity came mostly from newly produced T cells.

Unique molecular identifiers were used to barcode this TCRbeta library. Each CDR3 protein gets one entry after TCRdb re-called the PCR reads with MiXCR. The table has about 18,000 distinct CDR3 sequences, about 5.3% seen once. This TCR was recovered from a boy younger than 18 with acute lymphoblastic leukemia, due to receive a stem cell transplant. This specimen was PBMCs, taken before TCRalphabeta/CD19-depleted stem cell transplant. The chain uses TRBV19 and TRBJ1-1; D gene unclear. This chain's CDR3 is CASRTGSSEAFF. CDR3 sequence (DNA): TGTGCCAGTCGAACCGGGAGCTCCGAAGCTTTCTTT.